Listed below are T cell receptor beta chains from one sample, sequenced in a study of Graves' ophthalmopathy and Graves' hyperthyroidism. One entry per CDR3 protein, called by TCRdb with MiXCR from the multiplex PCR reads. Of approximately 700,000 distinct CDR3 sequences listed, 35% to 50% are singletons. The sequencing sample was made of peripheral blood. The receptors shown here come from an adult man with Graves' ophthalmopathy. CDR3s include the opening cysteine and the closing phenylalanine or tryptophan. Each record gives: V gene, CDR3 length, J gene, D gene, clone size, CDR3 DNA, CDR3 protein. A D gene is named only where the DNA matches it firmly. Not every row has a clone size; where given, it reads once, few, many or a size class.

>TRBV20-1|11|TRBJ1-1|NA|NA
TGCAGTTTAAGGGTTCGCACTGAAGCTTTCTTT
CSLRVRTEAFF
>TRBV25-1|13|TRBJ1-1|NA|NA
TGTGCCAGCGGAATCGGAGTGGGCACTGAAGCTTTCTTT
CASGIGVGTEAFF
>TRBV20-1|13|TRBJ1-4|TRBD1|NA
TGCAGTGCTTCCGGACAGGGGATATTTTCCCTGTTTTTT
CSASGQGIFSLFF
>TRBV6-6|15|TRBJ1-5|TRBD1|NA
TGTGCCAGCAGCCCAACCACAGGGGGAGGACAGCCCCAGCATTTT
CASSPTTGGGQPQHF
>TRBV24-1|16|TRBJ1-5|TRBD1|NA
TGTGCCAGCAGTTTAAGGGCCGGACAGGGCAATCAGCCCCAGCATTTT
CASSLRAGQGNQPQHF
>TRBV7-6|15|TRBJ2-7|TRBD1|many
TGTGCCAGCAGCCAATTGGGGACAGGGGCCTACGAGCAGTACTTC
CASSQLGTGAYEQYF
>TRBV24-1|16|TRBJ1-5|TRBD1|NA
TGTGCCACCAGTGACCCAGGGACAGCACGTAATCAGCCCCAGCATTTT
CATSDPGTARNQPQHF
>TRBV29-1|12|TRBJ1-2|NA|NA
TGCAGCGTGGGGGACGGAGACTATGGCTACACCTTC
CSVGDGDYGYTF
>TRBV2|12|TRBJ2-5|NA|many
TGTGCCAGCAGTGGTGGGGGGGAGACCCAGTACTTC
CASSGGGETQYF
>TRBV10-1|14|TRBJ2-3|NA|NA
TGCGCCAGCAGTGACAGGGACTTTAAGGATACGCAGTATTTT
CASSDRDFKDTQYF
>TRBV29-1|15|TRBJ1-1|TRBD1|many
TGCAGCGTCGACGGGACAGGGTATCTGGACACTGAAGCTTTCTTT
CSVDGTGYLDTEAFF
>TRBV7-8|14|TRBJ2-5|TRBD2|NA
TGTGCCAGCAGCTACGGGGGGACCCAAGAGACCCAGTACTTC
CASSYGGTQETQYF
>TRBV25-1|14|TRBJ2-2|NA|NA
TGTGCCAGCTCACCTTCGGACCCAACCGGGGAGCTGTTTTTT
CASSPSDPTGELFF
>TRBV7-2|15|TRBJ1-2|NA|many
TGTGCCAGCAGCACAGACAGTACAGGAAACTATGGCTACACCTTC
CASSTDSTGNYGYTF
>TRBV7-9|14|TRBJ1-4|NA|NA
TGTGCCAGCAGCTTAATAGCCGGGGAGGAAAAACTGTTTTTT
CASSLIAGEEKLFF
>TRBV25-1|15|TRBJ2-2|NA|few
TGTGCCAGCAGTGCTATTTATGGGGGCGGCGGGGAGCTGTTTTTT
CASSAIYGGGGELFF
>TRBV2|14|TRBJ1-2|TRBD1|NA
TGTGCCAGCAGTTTAGGGACAGGGGCTCATGGCTACACCTTC
CASSLGTGAHGYTF
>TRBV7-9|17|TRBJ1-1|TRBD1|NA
TGTGCCAGCAGCTTAGGCCGGGTCGCTCAGGGGGCAGTGGAAGCTTTCTTT
CASSLGRVAQGAVEAFF
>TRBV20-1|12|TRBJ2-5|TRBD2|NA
TGCAGTGCTGAAGCGGGAACCGAGACCCAGTACTTC
CSAEAGTETQYF
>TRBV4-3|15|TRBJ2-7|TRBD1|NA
TGCGCCAGCAGCCACGGACAGGGCACCTCCTACGAGCAGTACTTC
CASSHGQGTSYEQYF
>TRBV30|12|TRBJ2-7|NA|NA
TGTGCCTGGAGTGGTTTATCCTACGAGCAGTACTTC
CAWSGLSYEQYF
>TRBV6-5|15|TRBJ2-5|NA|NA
TGTGCCAGCAGTTACTCGACGTCGGGGCGAAAGACCCAGTACTTC
CASSYSTSGRKTQYF
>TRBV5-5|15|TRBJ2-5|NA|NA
TGTGCCAGCAGTCCCATTCTGGGGTTGCAAGAGACCCAGTACTTC
CASSPILGLQETQYF
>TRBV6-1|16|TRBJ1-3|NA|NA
TGTGCCAGCAGTAACCAGATCGAGGGCGGTGGAAACACCATATATTTT
CASSNQIEGGGNTIYF
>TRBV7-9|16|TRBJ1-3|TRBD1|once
TGTGCCAGCAGCTCGGGACAGGGGGCGCGAGGAAACACCATATATTTT
CASSSGQGARGNTIYF
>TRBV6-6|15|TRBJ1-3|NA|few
TGTGCCAGCAGTTACCTAGGGTCGGCTGGAAACACCATATATTTT
CASSYLGSAGNTIYF
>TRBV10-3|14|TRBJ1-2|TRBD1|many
TGTGCCATCAGGGGGGACAGGGAGTTGCATGGCTACACCTTC
CAIRGDRELHGYTF
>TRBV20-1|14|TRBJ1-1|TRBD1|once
TGCAGTGCTAGAGTAAACAGGGGCAATACTGAAGCTTTCTTT
CSARVNRGNTEAFF